A single sample gave rise to the 17 T cell receptor beta chains below, sequenced in a study of Tregs in tolerant kidney transplant recipients. TCRdb's copy holds only in-frame clones and misses some; the assay was immunoSEQ multiplex PCR. The sample carries over 50,000 clones, 75% to 90% recorded once. Source: Tregs from blood, taken before the transplant. These receptor sequences come from a human donor who received a combined kidney and bone marrow transplant.

This clone was counted once. V is TRBV18 and J is TRBJ1-3; D ambiguous. V was cut by 5 bases and J by 4 bases, with 15 bases left in between. Germline V gene sequence: CDR1 KGHSH, CDR2 LQKENI. The CDR3 is 15 residues long. The CDR3 is CASSKAFVWGNTIYF. CDR3 DNA sequence: TGTGCCAGCTCAAAGGCATTCGTATGGGGAAACACCATATATTTT.

The CDR3 coding sequence is TGTGCCAGCAGCTTAAGCAGGTACGAGCAGTACTTC. Amino acid sequence: CASSLSRYEQYF. The chain recombines TRBV7-2 with TRBJ2-5; D is undetermined. The DNA matches TRBJ2-7 better at its end, which makes the J call doubtful. From germline, CDR1 is SGHTA and CDR2 FQGNSA. The CDR3 sequence is 12 residues long.

V gene TRBV27 combines with J gene TRBJ2-1; D is unresolved. CDR1 and CDR2 from the germline V gene are MNHEY and SMNVEV (reference sequence). This CDR3 contains 17 residues. V lost 4 bases and J 2 bases, leaving 18 bases between the germline ends. The CDR3, as DNA: TGTGCCAGCAGTTCCCGGTGGGGTCACGAAACCTACAATGAGCAGTTCTTC. Amino acids: CASSSRWGHETYNEQFF.

J is TRBJ2-5 and V is TRBV7-8; a possible D gene is TRBD2 (6 bases). The CDR3 runs to 14 residues. V shed 1 base and J shed 4 bases, with 10 bases lying between them. Germline assignment: CDR1 SGHVS and CDR2 FQNEAQ. CDR3 residues: CASSLVVRGETQYF. CDR3 bases: TGTGCCAGCAGCTTAGTGGTGCGGGGAGAGACCCAGTACTTC. Together with reference TRBV7-8 and TRBJ2-5, the CDR3 gives the full variable domain: GAGVSQSPRYKVAKRGQDVALRCDPISGHVSLFWYQQALGQGPEFLTYFQNEAQLDKSGLPSDRFFAERPEGSVSTLKIQRTQQEDSAVYLCASSLVVRGETQYFGPGTRLLVL.

The J gene is TRBJ1-2, the V gene TRBV5-6; D unresolved. The CDR3 is 15 amino acids. Looked up from germline, CDR1 is SGHDT and CDR2 is YYEEEE. V lost 3 bases, J lost 8 bases, and 20 bases lay in between. CDR3 nucleotides: TGTGCCAGCAGCTCCGGCTTGGTATCACAGAGGGGCTACACCTTC. Protein: CASSSGLVSQRGYTF.

This clone appeared a single time. The chain links TRBV18 to TRBJ1-2, with D uncertain. Germline V gene lookup returns CDR1 KGHSH and CDR2 LQKENI. The V end was cut by 6 bases, the J end by 7 bases, with 18 bases between. This CDR3 has 14 amino acids. The CDR3 nucleotides are TGTGCCAGCTCCGAGGGCCTCGGCCGGGGTGGCTACACCTTC. Translating gives CASSEGLGRGGYTF. The complete variable domain, with remaining parts taken from reference TRBV18 and TRBJ1-2, reads NAGVMQNPRHLVRRRGQEARLRCSPMKGHSHVYWYRQLPEEGLKFMVYLQKENIIDESGMPKERFSAEFPKEGPSILRIQQVVRGDSAAYFCASSEGLGRGGYTFGSGTRLTVV.

This clone showed up just once. The chain combines TRBV28 with TRBJ2-3; 10 nucleotides agree with TRBD2. The CDR3 extends over 17 amino acids. Trimming at V came to 1 base and at J to 2 bases, leaving 6 bases not matched to a gene. Germline V gene data show CDR1 as MDHEN and CDR2 as SYDVKM. CDR3 DNA sequence: TGTGCCAGCAGTTTATTGAGCGGGAGGGGTATCACAGATACGCAGTATTTT. It specifies CASSLLSGRGITDTQYF. The complete variable domain, with remaining parts taken from reference TRBV28 and TRBJ2-3, reads DVKVTQSSRYLVKRTGEKVFLECVQDMDHENMFWYRQDPGLGLRLIYFSYDVKMKEKGDIPEGYSVSREKKERFSLILESASTNQTSMYLCASSLLSGRGITDTQYFGPGTRLTVL.

The chain recombines TRBV28 with TRBJ2-5; 10 bases agree with TRBD2. With the DNA end fitting TRBJ2-7 better, the J assignment may be wrong. Germline loops: CDR1 MDHEN, CDR2 SYDVKM. This CDR3 comprises 14 residues. The CDR3 loop is CASSSSGRAGEQYF. CDR3 coding DNA: TGTGCCAGCAGTTCCAGCGGGAGGGCCGGCGAGCAGTACTTC.

This clone was recorded only once. V gene TRBV7-2 combines with J gene TRBJ1-1; D gene unclear. Germline-derived CDR1 and CDR2 are SGHTA and FQGNSA. The CDR3 has 14 amino acids. The V end was cut by 7 bases, the J end by 4 bases, with 16 bases between. The CDR3 reads CASTVGGFGTEAFF. In DNA, the CDR3 is TGTGCCAGCACCGTAGGTGGATTCGGCACTGAAGCTTTCTTT.

The rearrangement links TRBV2 to TRBJ2-3; D might be TRBD2 (5 bases). The CDR3 runs 15 residues. The V end was cut by 6 bases, the J end by 2 bases, with 15 bases between. The germline V gene encodes CDR1 SNHLY and CDR2 FYNNEI. The CDR3 region is CASSPLEGFTDTQYF. CDR3 coding DNA: TGTGCCAGCAGCCCCCTCGAGGGTTTCACAGATACGCAGTATTTT. The variable domain in full, with the rest retrieved from reference TRBV2 and TRBJ2-3, is EPEVTQTPSHQVTQMGQEVILRCVPISNHLYFYWYRQILGQKVEFLVSFYNNEISEKSEIFDDQFSVERPDGSNFTLKIRSTKLEDSAMYFCASSPLEGFTDTQYFGPGTRLTVL.

V and J are TRBV15 and TRBJ2-1; 8 positions agree with TRBD2. J gave up 4 bases and V 0 bases, and 5 bases lay outside the gene matches. CDR1 is LNHNV, CDR2 YYDKDF, per germline (reference sequence). This CDR3 has 16 amino acids. The CDR3: CATSRDRGGSYNEQFF. CDR3 DNA: TGTGCCACCAGCAGAGATCGGGGGGGATCTTACAATGAGCAGTTCTTC. The full variable domain, in which reference TRBV15 and TRBJ2-1 provide the parts outside the CDR3, is DAMVIQNPRYQVTQFGKPVTLSCSQTLNHNVMYWYQQKSSQAPKLLFHYYDKDFNNEADTPDNFQSRRPNTSFCFLDIRSPGLGDTAMYLCATSRDRGGSYNEQFFGPGTRLTVL.

The rearrangement joins TRBV11-2 to TRBJ2-1; D remains unclear. V shed 5 bases and J shed 2 bases, with 7 bases lying between them. The CDR3 covers 13 residues. Germline loops: CDR1 SGHAT, CDR2 FQNNGV. The CDR3 coding sequence is TGTGCCAGCAGCCCTAGACCCTACAATGAGCAGTTCTTC. Translated: CASSPRPYNEQFF.

The rearrangement uses TRBV6-6 and TRBJ2-5; possibly TRBD1 or TRBD2 for D (7 bases each). The germline V and J ends were trimmed by 8 bases and 4 bases, with 11 bases remaining between them. Germline V CDR1 and CDR2: MNHNY, SVGAGI (reference sequence). The CDR3 spans 12 residues. CDR3 protein: CASSGGAETQYF. The DNA of the CDR3 is TGTGCCAGCTCAGGGGGGGCAGAGACCCAGTACTTC.

The chain couples TRBV15 to TRBJ2-3; maybe TRBD1 (6 bases). Germline V gives CDR1 LNHNV, CDR2 YYDKDF (reference sequence). The CDR3 contains 16 residues. V dropped 0 bases and J dropped 1 base, with 11 bases sitting between them. CDR3 DNA sequence: TGTGCCACCAGCAGAGATCAGGGGTCCGGCACAGATACGCAGTATTTT. It yields the protein CATSRDQGSGTDTQYF.

The genes are TRBV19 and TRBJ1-5; weak D call: TRBD1 (5 bases). Germline CDR1 reads LNHDA; CDR2 reads SQIVND (reference sequence). The length of the CDR3 is 15 residues. V lost 5 bases and J lost 5, with 16 bases in between. In nucleotides, the CDR3 is TGTGCCAGTAGTGTTGACAGTCTACGCTATCAGCCCCAGCATTTT. Translation gives CASSVDSLRYQPQHF.

The chain joins TRBV30 to TRBJ1-2; TRBD1 is a possible D gene (5 bases). V was shortened by 0 bases and J by 8 bases, with 13 bases between the two germline ends. Germline values: CDR1 GTSNPN, CDR2 SVGIG (reference sequence). The CDR3 covers 13 residues. The CDR3 nucleotides read TGTGCCTGGAGTGTGGGGGTTACGCGGGGCTACACCTTC. Translating it yields CAWSVGVTRGYTF. The full variable domain, completed using reference TRBV30 and TRBJ1-2, is SQTIHQWPATLVQPVGSPLSLECTVEGTSNPNLYWYRQAAGRGLQLLFYSVGIGQISSEVPQNLSASRPQDRQFILSSKKLLLSDSGFYLCAWSVGVTRGYTFGSGTRLTVV.

This clone showed up just once. As DNA, the CDR3 is TGTGCCAGCAGTTACAGGGGACTAGCTAACTATGGCTACACCTTC. It encodes CASSYRGLANYGYTF. The chain couples TRBV6-5 to TRBJ1-2, with D perhaps matching TRBD1 (5 bases). The CDR3 has 15 residues. V lost 2 bases and J lost 0, with 10 bases in between. CDR1 is MNHEY, CDR2 SVGAGI, per germline.